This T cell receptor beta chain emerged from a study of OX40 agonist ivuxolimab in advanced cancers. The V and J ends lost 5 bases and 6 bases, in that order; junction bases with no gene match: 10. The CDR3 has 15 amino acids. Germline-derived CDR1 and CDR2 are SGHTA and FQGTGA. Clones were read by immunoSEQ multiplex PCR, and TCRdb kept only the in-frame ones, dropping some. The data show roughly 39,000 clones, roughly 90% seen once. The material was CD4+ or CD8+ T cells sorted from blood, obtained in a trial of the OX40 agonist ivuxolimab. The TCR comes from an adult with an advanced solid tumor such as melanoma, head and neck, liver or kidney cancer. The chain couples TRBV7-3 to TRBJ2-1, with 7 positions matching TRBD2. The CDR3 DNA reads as TGTGCCAGCAGCCCGGGGGAGGGGCTGAGCAATGAGCAGTTCTTC. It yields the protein CASSPGEGLSNEQFF.